The entry below gives a single T cell receptor (beta chain) sequence along with its context. The RNA, roughly 0.45 to 1 ug, was put through reverse transcription using random hexamers. A multiplex approach, immunoSEQ multiplex PCR, amplified TCR beta CDR3 across 54 Vbeta and 13 Jbeta. TCRdb reprocessed the immunoSEQ multiplex PCR reads via MiXCR and lists one record per CDR3 protein. The sample holds 150,000 to 200,000 distinct CDR3 sequences, about 95% seen once. The CDR3 totals 13 residues. Trimming removed 4 bases from V and 3 bases from J, with 7 bases in between. Per germline, CDR1 SQVTM and CDR2 ANQGSEA. The entry originates in a study of CD8 T cells in Susac syndrome. Matched for age and sex, the controls were healthy donors.

Sequencing was done on a sample of CD4+ T cells from PBMCs. The receptor was isolated from a human donor in good health. This chain connects TRBV29-1 to TRBJ1-6; D is perhaps TRBD1 (5 bases). CDR3 bases: TGCAGCGTTGCGGGGGACTATAATTCACCCCTCCACTTT. It specifies CSVAGDYNSPLHF.